Only a few counts were recorded for the clone carrying this TCR beta chain. Its target is unknown. Time point here: baseline, week 1 (first vaccination visit). Treatment in this sample: pre-vaccination baseline after standard-of-care therapy. Donors had new IDH1-mutant astrocytomas of WHO grade 3 or 4 (ATRX-lost). This sample was taken from a study of a mutant IDH1 vaccine in newly diagnosed glioma. About the research overall: Among treated patients, about 62% were male and roughly 38% female, and mean age was about 41 years. The earlier regimen, radiotherapy, temozolomide, or both, was most often both. Study results and caveats: Apparently unrelated to pseudoprogression were changes in the top peripheral T cell clonotypes.

Using immunoSEQ multiplex PCR, the repertoire was profiled, and TCRdb retains in-frame clones only, with some absent. The table includes tens of thousands of clones, about four fifths detected once. This receptor was identified in a woman aged 45-59 years with glioma. The sequences come from PBMCs, collected from a glioma patient treated with radiotherapy, temozolomide or both.

The CDR3 DNA reads as TGTGCCAGCAGCTTAGATCAGCAAACTGAAGCTTTCTTT. It translates to CASSLDQQTEAFF. The rearrangement links TRBV7-9 to TRBJ1-1; D ambiguous. Germline CDR1 reads SEHNR; CDR2 reads FQNEAQ (reference sequence). The CDR3 runs to 13 residues. V lost 1 base, J lost 5 bases, and 8 bases lay in between.